This entry is about one T cell receptor (beta chain). The sample comes from a study of blood T cell repertoires in COVID-19. Study overall: Whether acute or convalescent, the COVID-19 samples came from the United States, Italy and Spain. From T cells, B-cell-depleted T cells, or PBMCs came the material, which was cDNA or gDNA.

V was clipped by 10 bases and J by 5 bases; unmatched bases: 6. The CDR3 totals 13 residues. CDR1 and CDR2 (germline): LGHDT, YNNKEL (reference sequence). Authors' processing steps: Using reference gene primer amplification, nucleated cell counts were estimated. Assay: immunoSEQ multiplex PCR; the TCRdb copy retains only in-frame clones and omits some. The DNA gave D and trimming, while V, J and clone size come from that table. Among 130,000 to 150,000 clones listed, approximately 87% were seen once. Sequences were obtained from peripheral blood. The chain couples TRBV3-1 (or the pseudogene TRBV3-2) to TRBJ2-5; TRBD2 aligns across 11 bases. The origin of this receptor is a woman in her 40s with acute or convalescent COVID-19. This CDR3 reads CATLAGGVETQYF. CDR3 DNA sequence: TGTGCCACCCTAGCGGGAGGCGTTGAGACCCAGTACTTC.